The next 13 T cell receptor beta chains were all read from a single sample in a study of T cell responses to AZD1222 COVID-19 vaccine. The repertoire was sequenced with immunoSEQ multiplex PCR; TCRdb's copy has only in-frame clones and lacks some. The sample holds some 150,000 clones, about 81% seen once. Sequencing used peripheral blood, obtained on day 0 of MenACWY control vaccination. The receptors were gathered from an adult in good health.

The chain couples TRBV10-2 to TRBJ1-4; no firm D call. This CDR3 is built from 14 residues. The V end lost 5 bases, the J end lost 4 bases, and 11 bases lay between the germline ends. The V gene's germline CDR1 is WSHSY and CDR2 SAAADI. The CDR3 bases are TGCGCCAGCAGTCGGACTTATCTTAATGAAAAACTGTTTTTT. Translation: CASSRTYLNEKLFF.

The chain links TRBV19 to TRBJ1-6; no definite D call. Trimming removed 2 bases from V and 2 bases from J, with 13 bases in between. The CDR3 is made up of 17 amino acids. Per germline, CDR1 LNHDA and CDR2 SQIVND (reference sequence). The CDR3 loop is CASSISLKAAYNSPLHF. As DNA, the CDR3 is TGTGCCAGTAGTATATCCCTTAAAGCGGCCTATAATTCACCCCTCCACTTT. The complete variable domain, with remaining parts taken from reference TRBV19 and TRBJ1-6, reads DGGITQSPKYLFRKEGQNVTLSCEQNLNHDAMYWYRQDPGQGLRLIYYSQIVNDFQKGDIAEGYSVSREKKESFPLTVTSAQKNPTAFYLCASSISLKAAYNSPLHFGNGTRLTVT.

The chain joins TRBV11-2 to TRBJ2-7; a possible D gene is TRBD2 (6 bases). This CDR3 region has 15 residues. Looked up from germline, CDR1 is SGHAT and CDR2 is FQNNGV. The germline V and J ends were trimmed by 1 base and 2 bases, with 12 bases remaining between them. CDR3 nucleotide sequence: TGTGCCAGCAGCTTAGTGGTTAGCGGTGCCTACGAGCAGTACTTC. Translated: CASSLVVSGAYEQYF.

The V call is TRBV28, the J call TRBJ1-2, with TRBD1 identical over 7 bases. The CDR3 has 13 residues. Germline assignment: CDR1 MDHEN and CDR2 SYDVKM. The trim removed 7 bases at V and 7 bases at J, leaving 9 bases unmatched. In DNA form, the CDR3 reads TGTGCCAGCAATACAGGGGTATTATCTGGCTACACCTTC. Protein: CASNTGVLSGYTF.

The rearrangement links TRBV6-2 or TRBV6-3 to TRBJ1-2; the D is unclear. The ends were cut back, 3 bases at V and 1 base at J, with 6 bases in the middle. Germline V gene data show CDR1 as MNHEY and CDR2 as SVGEGT. The CDR3 is 13 amino acids. The CDR3 DNA follows: TGTGCCAGCAGTTATTCGGGTAACTATGGCTACACCTTC. This encodes CASSYSGNYGYTF.

The chain is built from TRBV15 and TRBJ1-4, with a possible D match to TRBD1 (5 bases). Trimming stripped 4 bases from V and 3 bases from J, with 9 bases between. The germline V gene has CDR1 LNHNV and CDR2 YYDKDF (reference sequence). This CDR3 comprises 14 residues. The CDR3 loop is CATSIGTANEKLFF. The CDR3 coding sequence is TGTGCCACCAGCATTGGGACGGCTAATGAAAAACTGTTTTTT. Complete variable domain (other parts from reference TRBV15 and TRBJ1-4): DAMVIQNPRYQVTQFGKPVTLSCSQTLNHNVMYWYQQKSSQAPKLLFHYYDKDFNNEADTPDNFQSRRPNTSFCFLDIRSPGLGDTAMYLCATSIGTANEKLFFGSGTQLSVL.

The CDR3: CATSVEEGRSDQPQHF. CDR3 DNA: TGTGCCACCAGCGTCGAAGAGGGGAGGTCGGATCAGCCCCAGCATTTT. This chain connects TRBV15 to TRBJ1-5, with a tentative D call TRBD1 (5 bases). Germline V gene sequence: CDR1 LNHNV, CDR2 YYDKDF (reference sequence). Trimming left V 5 bases short and J 5 bases short, with 19 bases between. CDR3 size: 16 residues.

The gene calls are TRBV3-1 (or the pseudogene TRBV3-2) and TRBJ2-1; the D is unclear. The germline gives CDR1 LGHDT, CDR2 YNNKEL (reference sequence). Deletions cut 4 bases from V and 7 bases from J, with 5 bases between. The CDR3 is 11 residues long. CDR3 in DNA: TGTGCCAGCAGCCTTAGGAATGAGCAGTTCTTC. Protein sequence: CASSLRNEQFF.

The genes are TRBV11-2 and TRBJ2-2, with D possibly TRBD1 on 6 matching bases. Germline V CDR1 and CDR2: SGHAT, FQNNGV. The CDR3 consists of 16 residues. Trimming took off 0 bases at V and 2 bases at J, with 10 bases between the two ends. CDR3 DNA sequence: TGTGCCAGCAGCTTAGAACCGGGGACAAACACCGGGGAGCTGTTTTTT. Translation: CASSLEPGTNTGELFF.

Only one count was recorded for this clone. This chain connects TRBV18 to TRBJ1-1, with D perhaps TRBD1 (5 bases). This CDR3 has 15 residues. Trimming pared 0 bases from V and 3 bases from J, leaving 11 bases between. Germline values: CDR1 KGHSH, CDR2 LQKENI. CDR3 protein: CASSPPQGLYTEAFF. Written as DNA, the CDR3 is TGTGCCAGCTCACCACCCCAGGGATTGTACACTGAAGCTTTCTTT.

The chain recombines TRBV6-5 with TRBJ2-1; D may correspond to TRBD1 or TRBD2 (5 bases each). CDR3 length: 16 residues. CDR1 and CDR2 from the germline V gene are MNHEY and SVGAGI. With 2 bases removed from V and 3 bases from J, the gap between germline ends came to 14 bases. The DNA of the CDR3 is TGTGCCAGCAGTTACGCCGGGACCCGTAACTACAATGAGCAGTTCTTC. Residues: CASSYAGTRNYNEQFF.

The chain links TRBV10-3 to TRBJ1-1; 8 nucleotides line up with TRBD1. V dropped 8 bases and J dropped 0; count of bases not matched to a gene: 5. This CDR3 contains 14 residues. Germline CDR1 ENHRY, CDR2 SYGVKD. CDR3 loop: CAIGDRGLNTEAFF. The DNA of the CDR3 is TGTGCCATCGGAGACAGGGGTCTGAACACTGAAGCTTTCTTT.

The chain combines TRBV5-1 with TRBJ1-3; D not certain. Per germline, CDR1 SGHRS and CDR2 YFSETQ. Trimming removed 4 bases at V and 0 bases at J, with 8 bases between. The CDR3 is made up of 14 amino acids. The CDR3 bases are TGCGCCAGCAGCCCCTCGAGCTCTGGAAACACCATATATTTT. It is translated as CASSPSSSGNTIYF.